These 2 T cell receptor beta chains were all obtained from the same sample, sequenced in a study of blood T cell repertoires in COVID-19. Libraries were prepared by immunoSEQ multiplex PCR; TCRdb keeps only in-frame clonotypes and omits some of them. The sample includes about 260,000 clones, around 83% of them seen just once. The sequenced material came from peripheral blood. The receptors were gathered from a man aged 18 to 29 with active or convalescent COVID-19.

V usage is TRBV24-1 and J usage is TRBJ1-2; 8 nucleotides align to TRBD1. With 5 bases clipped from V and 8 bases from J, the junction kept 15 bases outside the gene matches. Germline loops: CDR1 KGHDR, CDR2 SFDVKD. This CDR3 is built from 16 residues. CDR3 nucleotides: TGTGCCACCAGTGCCGGCGCAGGGGGCGTGAGTGGCGGCTACACCTTC. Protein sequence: CATSAGAGGVSGGYTF.

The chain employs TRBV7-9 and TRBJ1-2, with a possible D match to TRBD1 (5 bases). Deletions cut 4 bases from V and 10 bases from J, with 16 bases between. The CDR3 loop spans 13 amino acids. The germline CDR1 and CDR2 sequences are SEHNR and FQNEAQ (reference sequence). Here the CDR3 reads CASSSSGQRVYTF. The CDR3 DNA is TGTGCCAGCAGCTCGTCAGGGCAACGGGTCTACACCTTC.